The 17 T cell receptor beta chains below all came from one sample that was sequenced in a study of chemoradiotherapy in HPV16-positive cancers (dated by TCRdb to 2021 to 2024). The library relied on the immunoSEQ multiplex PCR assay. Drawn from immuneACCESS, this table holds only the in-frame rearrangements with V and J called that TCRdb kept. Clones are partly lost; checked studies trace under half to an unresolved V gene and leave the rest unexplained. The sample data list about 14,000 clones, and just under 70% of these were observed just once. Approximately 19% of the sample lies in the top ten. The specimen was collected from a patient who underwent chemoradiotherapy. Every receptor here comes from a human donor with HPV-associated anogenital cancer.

CDR3 amino acids: CASSLGGFSGNTIYF. In DNA, the CDR3 is TGTGCCAGCAGCTTGGGGGGGTTCTCTGGAAACACCATATATTTT. The J gene is TRBJ1-3, the V gene TRBV11-2, with D perhaps matching TRBD1 (5 bases). The CDR3 spans 15 residues. CDR1 SGHAT and CDR2 FQNNGV come from the germline V gene. V dropped 3 bases and J dropped 0 bases, with 9 bases sitting between them. Full variable domain (remainder filled in from reference TRBV11-2 and TRBJ1-3): EAGVAQSPRYKIIEKRQSVAFWCNPISGHATLYWYQQILGQGPKLLIQFQNNGVVDDSQLPKDRFSAERLKGVDSTLKIQPAKLEDSAVYLCASSLGGFSGNTIYFGEGSWLTVV.

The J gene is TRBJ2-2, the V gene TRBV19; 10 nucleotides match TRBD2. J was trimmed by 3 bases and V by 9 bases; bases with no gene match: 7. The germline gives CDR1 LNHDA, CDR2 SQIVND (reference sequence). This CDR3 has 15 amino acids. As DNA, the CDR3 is TGTGCCAGCCAGAGCGGGGGGGCGGACACCGGGGAGCTGTTTTTT. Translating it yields CASQSGGADTGELFF. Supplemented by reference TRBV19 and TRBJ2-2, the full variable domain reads DGGITQSPKYLFRKEGQNVTLSCEQNLNHDAMYWYRQDPGQGLRLIYYSQIVNDFQKGDIAEGYSVSREKKESFPLTVTSAQKNPTAFYLCASQSGGADTGELFFGEGSRLTVL.

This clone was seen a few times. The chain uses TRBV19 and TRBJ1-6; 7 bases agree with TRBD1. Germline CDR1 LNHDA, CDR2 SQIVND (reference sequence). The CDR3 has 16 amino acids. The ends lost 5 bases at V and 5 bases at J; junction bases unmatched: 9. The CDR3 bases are TGTGCCAGTAGTCTCCTGACAGGGACCCATAATTCACCCCTCCACTTT. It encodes CASSLLTGTHNSPLHF.

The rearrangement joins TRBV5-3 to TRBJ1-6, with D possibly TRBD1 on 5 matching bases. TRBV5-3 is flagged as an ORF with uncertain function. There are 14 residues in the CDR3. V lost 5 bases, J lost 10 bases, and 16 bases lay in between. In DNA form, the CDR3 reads TGTGCCAGAAGTTTTGGGGAGGGGTTGTCACCCCTCCACTTT. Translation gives CARSFGEGLSPLHF.

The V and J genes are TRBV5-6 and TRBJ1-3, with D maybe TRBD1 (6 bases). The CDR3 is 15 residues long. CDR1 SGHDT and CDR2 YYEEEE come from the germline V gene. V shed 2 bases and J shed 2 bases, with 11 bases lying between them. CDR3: CASSLTQGTGNTIYF. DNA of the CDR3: TGTGCCAGCAGCTTAACACAGGGAACTGGAAACACCATATATTTT.

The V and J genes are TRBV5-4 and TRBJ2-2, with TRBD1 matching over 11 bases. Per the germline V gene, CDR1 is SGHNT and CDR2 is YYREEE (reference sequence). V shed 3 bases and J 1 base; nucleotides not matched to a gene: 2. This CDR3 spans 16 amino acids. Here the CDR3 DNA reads TGTGCCAGCAGCTCCGGGACAGGGGGGAACACCGGGGAGCTGTTTTTT. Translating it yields CASSSGTGGNTGELFF.

CDR3 loop: CASSQTMMGSNQPQHF. In nucleotides, the CDR3 is TGTGCCAGCAGCCAAACTATGATGGGGAGCAATCAGCCCCAGCATTTT. The chain carries TRBV5-6 and TRBJ1-5, with no clear D. Trimming left V 4 bases short and J 1 base short, with 15 bases between. CDR3 length equals 16 residues. Germline V CDR1 and CDR2: SGHDT, YYEEEE.

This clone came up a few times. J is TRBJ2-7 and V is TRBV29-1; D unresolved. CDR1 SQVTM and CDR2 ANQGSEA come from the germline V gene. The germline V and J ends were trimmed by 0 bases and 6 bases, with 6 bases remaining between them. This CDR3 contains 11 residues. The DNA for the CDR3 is TGCAGCGTTGAAGAGGGGTTCGAGCAGTACTTC. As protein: CSVEEGFEQYF.

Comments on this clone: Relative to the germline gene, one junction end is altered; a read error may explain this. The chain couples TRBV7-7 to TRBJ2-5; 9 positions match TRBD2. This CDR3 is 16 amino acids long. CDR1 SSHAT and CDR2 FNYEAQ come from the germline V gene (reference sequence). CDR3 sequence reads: CASSLSGGGAFETQYF. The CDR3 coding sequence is TGTGCTAGCAGCTTAAGCGGCGGGGGGGCTTTTGAGACCCAGTACTTC.

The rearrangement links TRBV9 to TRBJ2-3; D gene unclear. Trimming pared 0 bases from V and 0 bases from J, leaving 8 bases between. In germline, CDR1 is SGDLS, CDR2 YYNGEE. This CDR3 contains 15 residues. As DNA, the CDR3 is TGTGCCAGCAGCGTAGGACTTGCTAGCACAGATACGCAGTATTTT. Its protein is CASSVGLASTDTQYF.

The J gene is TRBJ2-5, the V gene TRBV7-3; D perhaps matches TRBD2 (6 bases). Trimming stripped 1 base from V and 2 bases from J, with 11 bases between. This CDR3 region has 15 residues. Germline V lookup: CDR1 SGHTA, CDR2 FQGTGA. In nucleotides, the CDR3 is TGTGCCAGCAGCTTAAGCGGGGTGGGGCAAGAGACCCAGTACTTC. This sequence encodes CASSLSGVGQETQYF.

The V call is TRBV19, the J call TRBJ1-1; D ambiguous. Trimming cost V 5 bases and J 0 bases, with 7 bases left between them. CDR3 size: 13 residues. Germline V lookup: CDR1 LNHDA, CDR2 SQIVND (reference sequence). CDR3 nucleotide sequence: TGTGCCAGTAGTCGACAAATGAACACTGAAGCTTTCTTT. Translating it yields CASSRQMNTEAFF.

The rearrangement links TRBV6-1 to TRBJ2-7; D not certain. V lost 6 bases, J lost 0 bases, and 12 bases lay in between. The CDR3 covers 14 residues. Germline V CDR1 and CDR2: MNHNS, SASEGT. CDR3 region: CASRDGVLSYEQYF. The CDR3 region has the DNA TGTGCCAGCAGGGACGGCGTTCTCTCCTACGAGCAGTACTTC.

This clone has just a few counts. The CDR3: CASSARTDTQYF. The CDR3 region has the DNA TGTGCCAGCAGTGCCCGCACAGATACGCAGTATTTT. The J gene is TRBJ2-3, the V gene TRBV28; D gene uncertain. Germline-derived CDR1 and CDR2 are MDHEN and SYDVKM. Trimming pared 5 bases from V and 1 base from J, leaving 4 bases between. The CDR3 has 12 amino acids. Drawing the rest from reference TRBV28 and TRBJ2-3, the complete variable domain is DVKVTQSSRYLVKRTGEKVFLECVQDMDHENMFWYRQDPGLGLRLIYFSYDVKMKEKGDIPEGYSVSREKKERFSLILESASTNQTSMYLCASSARTDTQYFGPGTRLTVL.

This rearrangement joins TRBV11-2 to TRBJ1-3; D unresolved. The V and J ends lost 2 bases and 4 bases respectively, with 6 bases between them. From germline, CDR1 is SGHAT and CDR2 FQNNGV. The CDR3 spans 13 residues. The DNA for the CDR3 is TGTGCCAGCAGCTTAATCACCGGAAACACCATATATTTT. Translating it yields CASSLITGNTIYF. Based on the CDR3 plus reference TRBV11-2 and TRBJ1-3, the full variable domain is EAGVAQSPRYKIIEKRQSVAFWCNPISGHATLYWYQQILGQGPKLLIQFQNNGVVDDSQLPKDRFSAERLKGVDSTLKIQPAKLEDSAVYLCASSLITGNTIYFGEGSWLTVV.

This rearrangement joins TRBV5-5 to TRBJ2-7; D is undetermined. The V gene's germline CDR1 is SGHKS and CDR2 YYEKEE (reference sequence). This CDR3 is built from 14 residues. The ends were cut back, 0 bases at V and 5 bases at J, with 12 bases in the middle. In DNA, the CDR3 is TGTGCCAGCAGCTTGGCCGGGCTGGACGACGAGCAGTACTTC. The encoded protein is CASSLAGLDDEQYF.

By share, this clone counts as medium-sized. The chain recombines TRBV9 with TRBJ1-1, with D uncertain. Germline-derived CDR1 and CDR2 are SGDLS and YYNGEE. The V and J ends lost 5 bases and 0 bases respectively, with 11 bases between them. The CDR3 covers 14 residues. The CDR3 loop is CASSPHSMNTEAFF. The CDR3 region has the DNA TGTGCCAGCAGTCCCCACAGCATGAACACTGAAGCTTTCTTT. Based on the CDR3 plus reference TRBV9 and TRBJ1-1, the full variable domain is DSGVTQTPKHLITATGQRVTLRCSPRSGDLSVYWYQQSLDQGLQFLIQYYNGEERAKGNILERFSAQQFPDLHSELNLSSLELGDSALYFCASSPHSMNTEAFFGQGTRLTVV.